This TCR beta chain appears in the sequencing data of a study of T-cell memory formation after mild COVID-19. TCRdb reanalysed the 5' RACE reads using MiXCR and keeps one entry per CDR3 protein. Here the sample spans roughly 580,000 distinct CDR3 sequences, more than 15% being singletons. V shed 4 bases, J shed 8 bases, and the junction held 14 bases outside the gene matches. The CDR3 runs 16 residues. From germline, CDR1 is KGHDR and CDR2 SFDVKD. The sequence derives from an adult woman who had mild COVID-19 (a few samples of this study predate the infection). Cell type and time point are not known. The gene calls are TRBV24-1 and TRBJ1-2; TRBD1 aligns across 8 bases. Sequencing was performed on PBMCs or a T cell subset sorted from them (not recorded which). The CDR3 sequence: CATSDPATQGAGGYTF. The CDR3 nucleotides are TGTGCCACCAGTGACCCCGCAACTCAGGGGGCGGGAGGCTACACCTTC.